This TCR beta chain was profiled in a study of blood T cell repertoires in COVID-19. In the study overall: The origin of the acute and convalescent COVID-19 samples was the United States, Italy and Spain. T cells, B-cell-depleted T cells, or PBMCs provided the cDNA or gDNA that served as material.

As processed by the authors: How many nucleated cells were present was estimated from reference gene primer amplification. Libraries were prepared by immunoSEQ multiplex PCR; TCRdb keeps only in-frame clonotypes and omits some of them. D and trimming come from the DNA, and the V and J calls and clone size come from that table. The sample holds a few hundred thousand clones; around 89% are singletons and the top ten take roughly 0.8%. CDR1 and CDR2 (germline): SGHVS, FQNEAQ. This CDR3 comprises 16 residues. With 0 bases removed from V and 2 bases from J, the gap between germline ends came to 11 bases.

The chain couples TRBV7-8 to TRBJ1-5; D unclear. Sequencing was performed on peripheral blood. This TCR came from a man between 25 and 39 years old with acute or convalescent COVID-19. CDR3 amino acids: CASSLAGPSGNQPQHF. The CDR3 nucleotides read TGTGCCAGCAGCTTAGCGGGCCCTTCGGGCAATCAGCCCCAGCATTTT.